This T cell receptor beta chain stems from a study of Ad26.COV2.S vaccination and SARS-CoV-2 variants. On the study more broadly: Ad26.COV2.S given intramuscularly, once or twice 56 days apart. General observations from the study: Possible underestimation of total T cell responses by the TCR breadth and depth analyses was noted. For non-spike TCRs, breadth in vaccine recipients resembled that in placebo recipients.

Sequencing was performed with immunoSEQ multiplex PCR; in TCRdb, only in-frame clones are kept and a portion is missing. The sample yields about 320,000 clones, just over 85% seen once. Details on this clone: The antigen remains undetermined.

Documented treatment: roughly 20 received Ad26.COV2.S at low or high dose, single or two shots; a few received placebo; per-sample allocation not given. Day 63 following the first vaccine or placebo injection was when the samples were taken. Ad26 vector vaccine expressed Wuhan-strain SARS-CoV-2 spike. The TCR was taken from a person aged 18-65 years who received the Ad26.COV2.S COVID-19 vaccine or a placebo. The sequences come from peripheral blood, collected in a trial of Ad26.COV2.S vaccine versus placebo.

The DNA of the CDR3 is TGTGCCAGCAGTGACAGGGTAGCCGGCTACACCTTC. Translated: CASSDRVAGYTF. The chain employs TRBV2 and TRBJ1-2, with a weak D call TRBD1 (5 bases). V was clipped by 3 bases and J by 8 bases, with 10 bases between them. The germline V gene has CDR1 SNHLY and CDR2 FYNNEI. This CDR3 is built from 12 residues. The full variable domain, completed using reference TRBV2 and TRBJ1-2, is EPEVTQTPSHQVTQMGQEVILRCVPISNHLYFYWYRQILGQKVEFLVSFYNNEISEKSEIFDDQFSVERPDGSNFTLKIRSTKLEDSAMYFCASSDRVAGYTFGSGTRLTVV.